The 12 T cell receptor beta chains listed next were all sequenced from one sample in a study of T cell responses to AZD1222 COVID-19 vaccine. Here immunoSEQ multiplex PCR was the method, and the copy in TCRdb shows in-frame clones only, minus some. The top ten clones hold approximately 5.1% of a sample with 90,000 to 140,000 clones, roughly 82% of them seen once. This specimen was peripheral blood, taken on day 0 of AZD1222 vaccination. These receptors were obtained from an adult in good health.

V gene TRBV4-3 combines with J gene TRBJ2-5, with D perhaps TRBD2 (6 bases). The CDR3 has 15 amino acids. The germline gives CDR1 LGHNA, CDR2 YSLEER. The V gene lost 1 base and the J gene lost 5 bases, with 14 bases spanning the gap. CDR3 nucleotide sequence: TGCGCCAGCAGCCAAGCCCCGGCGGGGCGGGAGACCCAGTACTTC. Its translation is CASSQAPAGRETQYF.

CDR3 bases: TGTGCCACCAGCAGAGGGGGAGGGACCGACGTCTATAGCAATCAGCCCCAGCATTTT. The encoded protein is CATSRGGGTDVYSNQPQHF. This chain uses TRBV15 with TRBJ1-5; tentatively, D is TRBD1 (5 bases). The CDR3 covers 19 residues. V was pared by 1 base and J by 0 bases, with 19 bases between. Germline CDR1 is LNHNV and CDR2 is YYDKDF (reference sequence).

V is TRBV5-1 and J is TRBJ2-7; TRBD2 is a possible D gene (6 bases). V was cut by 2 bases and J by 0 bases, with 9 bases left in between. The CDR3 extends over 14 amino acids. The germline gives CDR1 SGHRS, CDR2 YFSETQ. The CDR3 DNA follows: TGCGCCAGCAGCTTCGGAGGGAGCTCCTACGAGCAGTACTTC. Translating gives CASSFGGSSYEQYF.

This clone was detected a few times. CDR3 nucleotide sequence: TGCAGCGTTTGGGCAGGCTTGAACACTGAAGCTTTCTTT. Protein product: CSVWAGLNTEAFF. This chain connects TRBV29-1 to TRBJ1-1; D remains unclear. This CDR3 is 13 amino acids long. Germline lookup yields CDR1 SQVTM and CDR2 ANQGSEA. The V gene lost 5 bases and the J gene lost 0 bases, with 10 bases spanning the gap. Complete variable domain (other parts from reference TRBV29-1 and TRBJ1-1): SAVISQKPSRDICQRGTSLTIQCQVDSQVTMMFWYRQQPGQSLTLIATANQGSEATYESGFVIDKFPISRPNLTFSTLTVSNMSPEDSSIYLCSVWAGLNTEAFFGQGTRLTVV.

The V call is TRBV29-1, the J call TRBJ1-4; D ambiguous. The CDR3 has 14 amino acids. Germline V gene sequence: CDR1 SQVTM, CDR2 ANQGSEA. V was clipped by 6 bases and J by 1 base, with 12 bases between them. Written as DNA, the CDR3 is TGCAGCGTGACTCGCGGACTAACTAATGAAAAACTGTTTTTT. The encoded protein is CSVTRGLTNEKLFF.

For the CDR3, the DNA is TGTGCCAGCAGTGACCAGGGGGCATACGGCTACACCTTC. It yields the protein CASSDQGAYGYTF. The V call is TRBV2, the J call TRBJ1-2, with 8 bases matching TRBD1. The CDR3 sequence is 13 residues long. Germline-derived CDR1 and CDR2 are SNHLY and FYNNEI. The V segment lost 3 bases and the J segment 8 bases; nucleotides outside the gene matches: 5. The full variable domain, in which reference TRBV2 and TRBJ1-2 provide the parts outside the CDR3, is EPEVTQTPSHQVTQMGQEVILRCVPISNHLYFYWYRQILGQKVEFLVSFYNNEISEKSEIFDDQFSVERPDGSNFTLKIRSTKLEDSAMYFCASSDQGAYGYTFGSGTRLTVV.

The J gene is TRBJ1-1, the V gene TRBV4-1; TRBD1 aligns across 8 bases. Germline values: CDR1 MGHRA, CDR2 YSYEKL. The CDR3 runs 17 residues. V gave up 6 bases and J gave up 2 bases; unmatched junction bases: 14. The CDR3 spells CASSLNTWTGPNTEAFF. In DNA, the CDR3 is TGCGCCAGCAGTCTAAATACCTGGACAGGGCCAAACACTGAAGCTTTCTTT.

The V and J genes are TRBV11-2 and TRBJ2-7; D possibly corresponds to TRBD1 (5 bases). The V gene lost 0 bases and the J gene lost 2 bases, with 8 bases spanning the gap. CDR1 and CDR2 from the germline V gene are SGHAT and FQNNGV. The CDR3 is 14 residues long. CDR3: CASSLDGAAYEQYF. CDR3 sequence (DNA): TGTGCCAGCAGCTTAGATGGGGCAGCCTACGAGCAGTACTTC.

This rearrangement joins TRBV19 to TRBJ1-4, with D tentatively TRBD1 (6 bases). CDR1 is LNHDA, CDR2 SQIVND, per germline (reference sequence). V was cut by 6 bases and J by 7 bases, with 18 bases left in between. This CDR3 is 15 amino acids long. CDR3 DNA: TGTGCCAGTAGCCAGAACCGGGACAAGGGTGAAAAACTGTTTTTT. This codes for CASSQNRDKGEKLFF.

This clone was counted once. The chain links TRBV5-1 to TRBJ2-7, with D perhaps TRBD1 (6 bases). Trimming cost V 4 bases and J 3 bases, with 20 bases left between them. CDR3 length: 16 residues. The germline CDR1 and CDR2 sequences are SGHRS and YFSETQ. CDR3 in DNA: TGCGCCAGCAGCATCGGGGACGGACAGTCCTTCTACGAGCAGTACTTC. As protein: CASSIGDGQSFYEQYF.

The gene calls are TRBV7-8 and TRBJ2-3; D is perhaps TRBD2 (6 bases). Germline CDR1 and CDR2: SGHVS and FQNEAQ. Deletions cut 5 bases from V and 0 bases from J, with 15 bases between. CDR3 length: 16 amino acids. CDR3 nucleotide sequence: TGTGCCAGCAGCCGAGTTGGGGGGACTAGCACAGATACGCAGTATTTT. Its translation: CASSRVGGTSTDTQYF.

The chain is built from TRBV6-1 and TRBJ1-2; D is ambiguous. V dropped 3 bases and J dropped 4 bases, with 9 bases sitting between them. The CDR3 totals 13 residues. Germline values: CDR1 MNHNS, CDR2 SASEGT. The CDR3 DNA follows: TGTGCCAGCAGTGACGCGGGCCTCTATGGCTACACCTTC. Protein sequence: CASSDAGLYGYTF.